The present TCR beta chain was sequenced within a study of blood T cells in healthy people across ages. This CDR3 contains 15 residues. There are many counts of this clonotype. This may arise from a read error, as a much more abundant clone is one base away. Next came a second PCR, run for roughly 6 to 11 cycles, which used a sample-barcoded 5' primer along with a J-beta primer mix. TCRdb processed the 5' RACE reads anew with MiXCR; each CDR3 protein has one entry. In the table there are about 640,000 distinct CDR3 sequences, approximately 30% of which are singletons. Sample: blood. The V gene is TRBV12-3 or TRBV12-4, the J gene TRBJ2-1, with D maybe TRBD1 (5 bases). The end of the DNA fits TRBJ2-7 better, so the J call may be wrong. This clonotype was sampled from an elderly woman in good health. The DNA of the CDR3 is TGTGCCAGCAGTTTCAGGGTGGGAATATACAATGAGCAGTACTTC. This encodes CASSFRVGIYNEQYF.